This TCR beta chain was sequenced during a study of lymphopenia after photon versus proton radiotherapy. The data were produced by immunoSEQ multiplex PCR, yet TCRdb's version contains in-frame clones alone and is incomplete. The sample gives some 170,000 clones, roughly nine tenths of which show up once; approximately 4.8% is in the top ten. Study-level points and caveats: Better survival with proton therapy was suggested as possible, not demonstrated. Post-nadir TCR diversity decline inversely tracked overall survival among those who died. Proton therapy kept repertoires fairly stable, unlike photons, which gained effector/memory cells.

In regard to this clone: The antigen is undetermined.

Specimen: peripheral blood, collected from a patient treated with photon-based radiotherapy. The receptor was derived from a middle-aged man with gastric cancer.

The DNA for the CDR3 is TGCGCCAGCAGTGCCGGGACAAGAGGCTATGAAGCTTTCTTT. Its protein product is CASSAGTRGYEAFF. The genes are TRBV10-1 and TRBJ1-1, with D tentatively TRBD1 (6 bases). The germline V and J ends were trimmed by 4 bases and 7 bases, with 16 bases remaining between them. This CDR3 contains 14 residues. Germline values: CDR1 WNHNN, CDR2 SYGVQD (reference sequence).